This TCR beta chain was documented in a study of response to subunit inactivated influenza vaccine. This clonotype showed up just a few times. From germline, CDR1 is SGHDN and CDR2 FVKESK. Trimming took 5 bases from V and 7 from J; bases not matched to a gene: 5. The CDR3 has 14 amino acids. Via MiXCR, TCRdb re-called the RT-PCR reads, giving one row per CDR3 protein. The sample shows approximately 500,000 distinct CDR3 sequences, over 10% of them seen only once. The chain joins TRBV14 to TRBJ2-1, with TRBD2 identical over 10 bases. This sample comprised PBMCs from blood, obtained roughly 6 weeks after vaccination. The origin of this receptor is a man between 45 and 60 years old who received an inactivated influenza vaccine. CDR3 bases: TGTGCCAGCAGCTCCGGACTAGCGGAAAATGAGCAGTTCTTC. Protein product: CASSSGLAENEQFF.